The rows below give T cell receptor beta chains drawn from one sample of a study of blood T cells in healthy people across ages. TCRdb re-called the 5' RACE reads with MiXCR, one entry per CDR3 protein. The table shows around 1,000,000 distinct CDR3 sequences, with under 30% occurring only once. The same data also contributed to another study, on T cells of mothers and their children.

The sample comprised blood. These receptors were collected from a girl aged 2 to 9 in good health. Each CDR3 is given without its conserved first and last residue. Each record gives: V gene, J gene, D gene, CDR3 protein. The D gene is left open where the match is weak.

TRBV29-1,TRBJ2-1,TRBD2,SVLADEQF
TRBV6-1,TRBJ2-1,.,ASSEAGLNPFNEQF
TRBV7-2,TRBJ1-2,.,ASSLGQGSARYGYT
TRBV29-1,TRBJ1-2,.,SFRGAGYGYT
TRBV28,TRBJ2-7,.,ASSLDPYGQY
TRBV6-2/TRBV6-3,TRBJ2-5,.,ASGFETQY
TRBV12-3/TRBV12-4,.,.,ASKRSNLAEQF
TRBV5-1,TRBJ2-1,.,ASSLDPGANDEQF
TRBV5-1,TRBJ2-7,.,ASSLWAGKTGEQY
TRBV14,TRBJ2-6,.,ASSHGESGANVLT
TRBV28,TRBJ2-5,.,ASSMILGLKETQY
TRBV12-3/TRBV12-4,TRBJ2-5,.,ASSSRGSQETQY
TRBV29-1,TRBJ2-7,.,SGAESPYEQY
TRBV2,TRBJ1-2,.,ASSDRVLLLGYT
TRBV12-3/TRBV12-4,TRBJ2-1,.,ACSLADNEQF
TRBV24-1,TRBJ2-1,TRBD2,ATSDFSSGSYNEQF
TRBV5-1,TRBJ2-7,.,ASRYTDQGNEQY
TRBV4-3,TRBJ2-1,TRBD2,ASSLYLAGSNEQF
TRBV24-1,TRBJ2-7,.,ATSAGTDSYEQY
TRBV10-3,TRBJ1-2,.,AIRKLERDGYT
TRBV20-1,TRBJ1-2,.,SARPVGDRDYGYT
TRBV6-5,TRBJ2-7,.,ASRGETYEQY
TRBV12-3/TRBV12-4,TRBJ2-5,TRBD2,ASSLVGVAGEETQY
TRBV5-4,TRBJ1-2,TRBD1,ASSLAQGGWRNGYT
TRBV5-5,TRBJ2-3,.,ASVGWGDTQY
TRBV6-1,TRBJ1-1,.,ASSDYGASKYVV
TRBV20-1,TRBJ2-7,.,SASPLSGPYEQY
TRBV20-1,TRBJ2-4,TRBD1,SAWGQPLAKNIQY
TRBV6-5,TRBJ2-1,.,ASSYSANNEQF
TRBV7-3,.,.,ASSQQGTFIQF
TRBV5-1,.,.,ASSLLHRDNEQF
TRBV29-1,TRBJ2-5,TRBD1,SATGAGETQY
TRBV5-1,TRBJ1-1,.,ASSSGGGMDTEAF
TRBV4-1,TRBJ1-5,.,ASSVGPDTSNQPRH
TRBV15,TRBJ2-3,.,ATSRVRGISGPDTQY
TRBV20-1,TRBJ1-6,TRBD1,SAQDRGVGPLH
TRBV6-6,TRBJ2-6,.,ASANRAGANVLT
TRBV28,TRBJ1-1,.,ASSLLGTQAF
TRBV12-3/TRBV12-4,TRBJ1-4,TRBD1,ASSPTGSNEKLF
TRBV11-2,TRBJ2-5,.,ASSSGPSGMETQY
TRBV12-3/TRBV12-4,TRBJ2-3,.,ASTLTAPTDTQY
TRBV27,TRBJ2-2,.,ASTFGMSTGELF
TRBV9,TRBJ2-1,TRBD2,ASSDTGTSGRFGYNEQF
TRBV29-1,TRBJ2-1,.,SALSPRLGSYNEQF
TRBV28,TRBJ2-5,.,ASTRPEIGTQY
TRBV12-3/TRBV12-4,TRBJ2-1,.,ASSSVVTEQF
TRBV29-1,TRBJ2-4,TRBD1,SGGQGKHIQY
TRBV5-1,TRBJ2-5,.,ASSLDMRILETQY
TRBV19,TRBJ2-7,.,ASSIGSTYEQY
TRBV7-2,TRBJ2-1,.,ASSFVDWLGGNEQF
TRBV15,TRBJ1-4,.,ATSIRDKDEKLF
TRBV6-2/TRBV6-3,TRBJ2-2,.,ASSYRRGGQDGELF
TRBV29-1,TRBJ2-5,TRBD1,SYPSGTEETQY
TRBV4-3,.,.,ASSRLVRNEQF
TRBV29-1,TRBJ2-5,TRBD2,SGPDAGGTQY
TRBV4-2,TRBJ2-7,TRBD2,ASSALAGRYEQY
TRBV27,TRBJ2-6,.,ASSTLRAGANVLT
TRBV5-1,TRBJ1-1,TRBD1,ASSRTGQTEAF
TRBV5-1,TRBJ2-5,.,ASSLPAGEGETQY